These 19 T cell receptor beta chains originate from one sample sequenced in a study of T and B cells in COVID-19 patients (dated by TCRdb to 2018 to 2020). Genomic DNA extracted from blood was used in amounts of about 220-500 ng for amplification of TRB repertoires. This sample was sequenced with an Illumina MiSeq. Multiplex PCR with BIOMED2 TRB-A/B primer pools was used to amplify the TRB rearrangements. TCRdb reran the public reads through fastp at Q25 and MiXCR, keeping productive beta chains. Every distinct CDR3 protein forms one entry, paired with its most common genes and DNA. This sample has 1,500 to 1,600 distinct CDR3 sequences in its table, and 25% to 30% of those were observed once. About 80% of the sample lies in the top ten. The sequenced sample consisted of blood. The receptor set was obtained from a human donor with active COVID-19.

In its sample, this clonotype is medium-sized (0.01 to 0.1%). V usage is TRBV6-5 and J usage is TRBJ2-7; TRBD1 matches 8 bases. The J segment lost 4 bases and the V segment lost 0 bases, leaving 2 bases of the junction unmatched. The CDR3 sequence is 14 residues long. Germline-derived CDR1 and CDR2 are MNHEY and SVGAGI. The CDR3 region has the DNA TGTGCCAGCAGTTACTCGGACAGGGAATACGAGCAGTACTTC. Translated, it gives CASSYSDREYEQYF.

This rearrangement joins TRBV6-1 to TRBJ1-1, with 8 nucleotides matching TRBD1. The CDR3 sequence is 15 residues long. The junction had 9 bases not matched to a gene; V was cut back by 6 bases and J by 3 bases. CDR1 is MNHNS and CDR2 is SASEGT in the germline V gene. The CDR3 nucleotides are TGTGCCAGCAGGACTAGGACAGGGAAGGACACTGAAGCTTTCTTT. This sequence encodes CASRTRTGKDTEAFF.

This clonotype has only a few counts. This rearrangement joins TRBV18 to TRBJ1-2; D is ambiguous. Per germline, CDR1 KGHSH and CDR2 LQKENI. This CDR3 is built from 14 residues. Trimming shortened V by 3 bases and J by 2 bases, and 10 bases separated the two germline ends. For the CDR3, the DNA is TGTGCCAGCTCACCCTCGAGGGAAAACTATGGCTACACCTTC. As protein: CASSPSRENYGYTF. Full variable domain (rest looked up from reference TRBV18 and TRBJ1-2): NAGVMQNPRHLVRRRGQEARLRCSPMKGHSHVYWYRQLPEEGLKFMVYLQKENIIDESGMPKERFSAEFPKEGPSILRIQQVVRGDSAAYFCASSPSRENYGYTFGSGTRLTVV.

DNA of the CDR3: TGTGCCAGCAGCGGAGGGACAGAGATTTATGGCTACACCTTC. It encodes CASSGGTEIYGYTF. The rearrangement links TRBV6-5 to TRBJ1-2; TRBD1 agrees at 7 bases. V dropped 6 bases and J dropped 5; count of bases not matched to a gene: 9. The CDR3 consists of 14 residues. Per germline, CDR1 MNHEY and CDR2 SVGAGI.

V gene TRBV12-3 or TRBV12-4 combines with J gene TRBJ1-1, with a tentative D call TRBD1 (6 bases). The CDR3 loop spans 17 amino acids. V was pared by 3 bases and J by 3 bases, with 20 bases between. CDR3 sequence: CASSFSYRVTPDTEAFF. DNA of the CDR3: TGTGCCAGCAGTTTCTCTTACAGGGTTACTCCTGACACTGAAGCTTTCTTT.

This clonotype was observed a handful of times. The chain is built from TRBV18 and TRBJ2-5, with D possibly being TRBD1 (5 bases). The germline V and J ends were trimmed by 4 bases and 2 bases, with 14 bases remaining between them. CDR1 and CDR2 from the germline V gene are KGHSH and LQKENI. This CDR3 has 15 residues. The CDR3 DNA is TGTGCCAGCTCACATTCCTTGCCAGGGCAAGAGACCCAGTACTTC. As protein: CASSHSLPGQETQYF.

This clonotype is labeled as medium-sized. Here the CDR3 reads CASSSRGGNEQFF. In nucleotides, the CDR3 is TGTGCCAGCAGCTCCCGCGGGGGCAATGAGCAGTTCTTC. The chain uses TRBV13 and TRBJ2-1; 7 bases agree with TRBD2. CDR3 length equals 13 residues. Germline CDR1 PRHDT, CDR2 FYEKMQ (reference sequence). J was trimmed by 6 bases and V by 4 bases; bases with no gene match: 3.

The chain joins TRBV24-1 to TRBJ2-1; D is possibly TRBD1 (6 bases). The CDR3 has 13 amino acids. Germline V gives CDR1 KGHDR, CDR2 SFDVKD. V gave up 9 bases and J gave up 5 bases, with 13 bases separating them. CDR3 nucleotides: TGTGCCACCGAAGGGGGAGAAAACAATGAGCAGTTCTTC. It specifies CATEGGENNEQFF.

This clonotype is judged medium-sized. V usage is TRBV13 and J usage is TRBJ2-7, with 13 bases that match TRBD2. The V gene's germline CDR1 is PRHDT and CDR2 FYEKMQ (reference sequence). This CDR3 contains 14 residues. The J segment lost 4 bases and the V segment lost 5 bases, leaving 2 bases of the junction unmatched. The CDR3 DNA reads TGTGCCAGCAGCCCGACTAGCGGGAGGTACGAGCAGTACTTC. This gives the protein CASSPTSGRYEQYF.

This clonotype is judged medium-sized. This chain uses TRBV18 with TRBJ2-1; 8 nucleotides agree with TRBD2. The V segment lost 5 bases and the J segment 5 bases; nucleotides outside the gene matches: 2. The length of the CDR3 is 13 residues. The germline V gene encodes CDR1 KGHSH and CDR2 LQKENI. DNA for the CDR3: TGTGCCAGCTCAGCGACTAGCGACAATGAGCAGTTCTTC. Its translation: CASSATSDNEQFF.

By sample share, this clonotype is medium-sized. This chain connects TRBV27 to TRBJ2-1; D remains unclear. Trimming cost V 4 bases and J 0 bases, with 22 bases left between them. CDR1 MNHEY and CDR2 SMNVEV come from the germline V gene (reference sequence). This CDR3 has 19 amino acids. CDR3 nucleotides: TGTGCCAGCAGTTATACCTCTACTGGGCAACTCAGCTCCTACAATGAGCAGTTCTTC. Amino acids: CASSYTSTGQLSSYNEQFF.

In this sample, this clonotype is medium-sized. CDR3: CASIGSHGYTF. In nucleotides, the CDR3 is TGTGCCAGTATAGGTTCCCATGGCTACACCTTC. The V and J genes are TRBV19 and TRBJ1-2; D is uncertain. CDR1 LNHDA and CDR2 SQIVND come from the germline V gene (reference sequence). The germline V and J ends were trimmed by 7 bases and 6 bases, with 9 bases remaining between them. This CDR3 is built from 11 residues.

This clonotype is medium-sized (0.01 to 0.1%) by share. This sequence joins TRBV6-5 and TRBJ2-3; possibly TRBD2 for D (5 bases). The germline V gene has CDR1 MNHEY and CDR2 SVGAGI. The CDR3 runs to 13 residues. V was clipped by 6 bases and J by 5 bases, with 12 bases between them. The CDR3 loop reads CASRPHRGDTQYF. CDR3 bases: TGTGCCAGCAGACCACATCGGGGAGATACGCAGTATTTT.

The rearrangement joins TRBV7-9 to TRBJ2-3; TRBD2 might be the D (5 bases). V was cut by 1 base and J by 4 bases, with 12 bases left in between. The germline V gene has CDR1 SEHNR and CDR2 FQNEAQ (reference sequence). This CDR3 spans 15 amino acids. The CDR3 here is CASSLGGSEADTQYF. The CDR3 region has the DNA TGTGCCAGCAGCTTAGGAGGGAGTGAGGCAGATACGCAGTATTTT.

There are a few counts of this clonotype. The chain uses TRBV5-5 and TRBJ2-7, with unresolved D. Between the trimmed V and J ends, which lost 0 bases and 1 base, there was a span of 8 bases. Germline V gene lookup returns CDR1 SGHKS and CDR2 YYEKEE (reference sequence). The CDR3 is made up of 14 amino acids. The CDR3 region is CASSLEAASYEQYF. The CDR3 DNA reads as TGTGCCAGCAGCTTGGAGGCGGCTTCCTACGAGCAGTACTTC.

By share of the sample, this clonotype is medium-sized. The chain recombines TRBV15 with TRBJ2-2, with D hard to call. CDR3 length equals 13 residues. Per germline, CDR1 LNHNV and CDR2 YYDKDF (reference sequence). Trimming shortened V by 3 bases and J by 1 base, and 3 bases separated the two germline ends. CDR3 nucleotides: TGTGCCACCAGCAGGCAGAACACCGGGGAGCTGTTTTTT. Its protein is CATSRQNTGELFF. Drawing the rest from reference TRBV15 and TRBJ2-2, the complete variable domain is DAMVIQNPRYQVTQFGKPVTLSCSQTLNHNVMYWYQQKSSQAPKLLFHYYDKDFNNEADTPDNFQSRRPNTSFCFLDIRSPGLGDTAMYLCATSRQNTGELFFGEGSRLTVL.

The chain has TRBV12-3 or TRBV12-4 and TRBJ2-2, with D perhaps matching TRBD1 (5 bases). Trimming removed 0 bases from V and 4 bases from J, with 12 bases in between. This CDR3 is built from 16 residues. The DNA of the CDR3 is TGTGCCAGCAGTTTAGCCCCGGACAAGCCCACCGGGGAGCTGTTTTTT. The encoded protein is CASSLAPDKPTGELFF.

The sample holds a few counts of this clonotype. The chain joins TRBV24-1 to TRBJ2-5; TRBD1 matches at 10 bases. Germline V gene lookup returns CDR1 KGHDR and CDR2 SFDVKD. V shed 6 bases and J 3 bases; nucleotides not matched to a gene: 6. The CDR3 totals 15 residues. CDR3 sequence reads: CATSRGGTGEETQYF. The CDR3 nucleotides read TGTGCCACCAGTCGAGGCGGGACAGGGGAAGAGACCCAGTACTTC.

Within the sample, this clonotype is medium-sized (0.01 to 0.1%). The chain joins TRBV29-1 to TRBJ2-7, with 10 bases fitting TRBD2. The CDR3 is 14 residues long. The trim removed 1 base at V and 3 bases at J, leaving 3 bases unmatched. Germline V gives CDR1 SQVTM, CDR2 ANQGSEA. For the CDR3, the DNA is TGCAGCGTTGAAGGGCTAGCGGGGGACTACGAGCAGTACTTC. It specifies CSVEGLAGDYEQYF.